The source of this T cell receptor beta chain is a study of CXCR3-negative and CXCR3-positive naive CD8 T cells. Overall study results and limits: Comparison of naive CXCR3-negative and CXCR3-positive cells revealed similar TRBV-TRBJ usage, while memory cells differed. Hydrophobicity was higher for TRB CDR3s found in CXCR3-positive naive cells than in CXCR3-negative naive cells.

On this clonotype: Its antigen is not identified.

The CDR3 has 11 residues. Germline CDR1 reads SQVTM; CDR2 reads ANQGSEA. A CD45RO-CCR7+CD27+CD95- phenotype identified naive CD8+ T cells. The libraries of TRB cDNA were constructed through 5' RACE using UMI labels. From the 5' RACE reads, TCRdb lists one entry per CDR3 protein and no DNA. This repertoire includes about 110,000 distinct CDR3 sequences. This receptor was taken from a human donor in good health. Some clones in this sample may be carry-over from other donors' samples. The genes are TRBV29-1 and TRBJ2-1. The sequenced sample consisted of naive CXCR3+ CD8+ T cells from blood. Documented subset: CD45RO-CCR7+CD27+CD95- naive CD8+ T cells expressing CXCR3 (TNR3+). The CDR3 loop is CSPRWGTEQFF.